This record covers a single TCR beta chain. The time point here: patch test 1, 2 weeks after DPC sensitization. Treatment denoted: therapeutic diphenylcyclopropenone sensitization with weekly scalp DPC. Total RNA was isolated from unfractionated whole blood. As originally analysed: Ranging from roughly 23,224 to 750,000, TCR counts per sample had a median value of roughly 96,000. One entry per CDR3 protein, called by TCRdb with MiXCR from the RACE reads. TCRdb, rather than the study authors, made the V and J calls. The sample records tens of thousands of distinct CDR3 sequences, more than 9% being singletons. V lost 5 bases, J lost 9 bases, and 14 bases lay in between. The length of the CDR3 is 13 residues. Germline CDR1 is SEHNR and CDR2 is FQNEAQ (reference sequence). These data originate in a study of human T cells and chemical hapten exposure. On the study more broadly: There were weekly diphenylcyclopropenone doses to the scalp for patients throughout the approximately 25-week study. Alopecia areata, totalis and universalis patients, mostly female, were included.

Material: whole blood, obtained in connection with sensitization to the hapten diphenylcyclopropenone (DPC). J is TRBJ1-5 and V is TRBV7-9; D remains unclear. The receptor comes from a man aged 35 to 55 with alopecia areata. Some clones in this sample may be carry-over from other donors' samples. DNA for the CDR3: TGTGCCAGCAGCCCGGAGGGCGCAAGGCCCCAGCATTTT. Protein product: CASSPEGARPQHF.